Described below is a single TCR beta chain sequence and its context. There is no known antigen for this receptor. Qualities for individual bases were not recorded, and no much larger clone is one base off. For sequencing of the TCRbeta CDR3 region, genomic DNA was extracted from the sorted cells. TCRbeta CDR3 regions were sequenced using the immunoSEQ Assay. TCRdb holds this immuneACCESS table with in-frame rearrangements only. Some clones are missing; in checked studies, unresolved V genes explain under half, and the rest has no known cause. A total of 35,000 to 45,000 clones appear in this sample, around 89% of them only once. 9.5% to 15% of the sample is held by the ten biggest clonotypes. This entry comes from a study of OX40 agonist ivuxolimab in advanced cancers. Context from the whole study: Ivuxolimab, which targeted the costimulatory receptor OX40 (CD134), was an agonistic, fully human IgG2 monoclonal antibody. The monotherapy dose-escalation portion (N of about 57 patients) of the phase I ivuxolimab trial is reported in the paper. Partial responses were achieved by three dose-escalation patients, of whom one had hepatocellular carcinoma and two had cutaneous melanoma. The dose-escalation cohort was about 83% male with a mean age of approximately 60 years, ranging from roughly 20 to 85. Peripheral TCRbeta sequencing aimed to test whether ivuxolimab altered TCR sequence diversity and caused clonal T-cell expansion. Intravenous ivuxolimab was administered to patients every 2 weeks at six dose levels: 0.01, 0.1, 0.3, 1.5, 3 and 10 mg/kg. Of the roughly 50 dose-escalation patients, hepatocellular carcinoma was present in about 19, melanoma in roughly 15, renal cell carcinoma in 9 and head and neck cancer in 9. Patients were allowed to have had prior anti-PD-1, anti-PD-L1 or anti-CTLA-4 therapy, and roughly two fifths of the dose-escalation patients had been treated with checkpoint inhibitors.

General findings and caveats noted by the study authors: Low levels of normalized T-cell clonal expansion were also seen in some patients who did not respond. After ivuxolimab, CD8+ T cells had more expanded clones than CD4+ T cells on average. The antigen specificity of the clonally expanded peripheral T cells was not determined. Partial responders in the 0.1-3.0 mg/kg groups had among the lowest normalized peripheral clonal expansion, especially among CD8+ T cells. At doses from 0.1 to 3.0 mg/kg, clonal expansion was seen in both CD4+ and CD8+ blood T cells between baseline and week 6.

Patients with autoimmune disease history or receiving systemic immunosuppression were excluded from the trial. In every dose cohort, peripheral blood was drawn for TCR sequencing at baseline, cycle 4 day 1, and cycle 7 day 1. The samples were taken from a phase I, first-in-human, multicenter, open-label dose-escalation trial of ivuxolimab. The trial enrolled adults with locally advanced or metastatic head and neck squamous cell, hepatocellular, melanoma or renal cell carcinoma. Before TCR sequencing, CD4+ T cells and CD8+ T cells were sorted from peripheral blood as separate populations. The germline V gene (reference sequence) gives CDR1 as LNHDA and CDR2 as SQIVND. V is shortened by 2 bases, J by 2 bases, and the region joining them spans 7 bases. The CDR3 goes from the cysteine to the phenylalanine over 15 residues. Only CDR3 DNA remains: 45 bases, in frame from the first base.

The TCR was taken from an adult with an advanced solid tumor such as melanoma, head and neck, liver or kidney cancer. The sample here was CD4+ or CD8+ T cells sorted from blood, taken in a trial of the OX40 agonist ivuxolimab. The chain is made from TRBV19 and TRBJ2-6; the D gene identity is not certain. The base sequence is TGTGCCAGTAGTATAAGAGGACCTGGGGCCAACGTCCTGACTTTC. This gives the protein CASSIRGPGANVLTF.